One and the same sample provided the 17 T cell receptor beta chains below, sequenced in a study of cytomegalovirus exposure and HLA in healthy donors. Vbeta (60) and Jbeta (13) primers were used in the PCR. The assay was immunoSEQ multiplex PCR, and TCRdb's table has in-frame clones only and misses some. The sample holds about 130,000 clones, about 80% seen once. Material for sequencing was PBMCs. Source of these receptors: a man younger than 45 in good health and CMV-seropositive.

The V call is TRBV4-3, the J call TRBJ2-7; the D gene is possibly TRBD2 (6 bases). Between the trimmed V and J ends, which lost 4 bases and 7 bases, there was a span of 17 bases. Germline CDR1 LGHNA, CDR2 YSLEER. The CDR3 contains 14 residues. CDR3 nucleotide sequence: TGCGCCAGCAGCCTATCCGGGACTCAGTTGGAGCAGTACTTC. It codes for CASSLSGTQLEQYF.

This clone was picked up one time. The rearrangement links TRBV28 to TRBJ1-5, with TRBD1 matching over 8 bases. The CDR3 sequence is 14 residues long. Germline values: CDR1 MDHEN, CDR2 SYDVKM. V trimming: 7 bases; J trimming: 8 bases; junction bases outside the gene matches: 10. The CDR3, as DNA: TGTGCCAGCAACACAGGACAGGGCCGGAAGCCCCAGCATTTT. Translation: CASNTGQGRKPQHF.

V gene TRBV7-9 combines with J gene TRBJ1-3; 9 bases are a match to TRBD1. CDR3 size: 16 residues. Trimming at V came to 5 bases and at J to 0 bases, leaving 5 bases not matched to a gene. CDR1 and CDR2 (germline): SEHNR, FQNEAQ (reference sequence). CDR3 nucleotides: TGTGCCAGCAGCCCGGGGACAGGGAGCTCTGGAAACACCATATATTTT. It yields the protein CASSPGTGSSGNTIYF.

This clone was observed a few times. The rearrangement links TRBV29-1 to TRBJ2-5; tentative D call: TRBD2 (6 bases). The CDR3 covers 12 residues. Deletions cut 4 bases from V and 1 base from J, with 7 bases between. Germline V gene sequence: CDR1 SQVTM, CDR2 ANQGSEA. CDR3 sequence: CSVGGVQETQYF. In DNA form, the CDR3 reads TGCAGCGTTGGCGGGGTCCAAGAGACCCAGTACTTC.

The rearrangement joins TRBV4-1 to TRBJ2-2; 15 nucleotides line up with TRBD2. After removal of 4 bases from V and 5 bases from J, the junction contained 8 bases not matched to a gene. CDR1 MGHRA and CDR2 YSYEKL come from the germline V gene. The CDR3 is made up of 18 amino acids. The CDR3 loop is CASSRPGLAGGRTGELFF. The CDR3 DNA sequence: TGCGCCAGCAGCCGTCCGGGACTAGCGGGAGGAAGGACCGGGGAGCTGTTTTTT.

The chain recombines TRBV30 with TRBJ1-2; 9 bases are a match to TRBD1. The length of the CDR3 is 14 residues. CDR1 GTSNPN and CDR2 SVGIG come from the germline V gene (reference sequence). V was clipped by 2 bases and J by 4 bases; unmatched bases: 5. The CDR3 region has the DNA TGTGCCTGGAGTCCTCCGGGACAGGGCTATGGCTACACCTTC. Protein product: CAWSPPGQGYGYTF.

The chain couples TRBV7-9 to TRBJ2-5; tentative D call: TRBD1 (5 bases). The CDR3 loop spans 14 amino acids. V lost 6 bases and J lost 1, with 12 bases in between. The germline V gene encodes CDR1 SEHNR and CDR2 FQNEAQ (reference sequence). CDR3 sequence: CASRQDTPQETQYF. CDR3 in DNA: TGTGCCAGCAGACAGGACACCCCCCAAGAGACCCAGTACTTC.

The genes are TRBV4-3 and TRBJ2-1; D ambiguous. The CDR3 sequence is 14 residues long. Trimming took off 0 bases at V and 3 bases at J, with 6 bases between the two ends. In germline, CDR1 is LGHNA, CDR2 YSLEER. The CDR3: CASSQEPNYNEQFF. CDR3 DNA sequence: TGCGCCAGCAGCCAAGAACCTAACTACAATGAGCAGTTCTTC.

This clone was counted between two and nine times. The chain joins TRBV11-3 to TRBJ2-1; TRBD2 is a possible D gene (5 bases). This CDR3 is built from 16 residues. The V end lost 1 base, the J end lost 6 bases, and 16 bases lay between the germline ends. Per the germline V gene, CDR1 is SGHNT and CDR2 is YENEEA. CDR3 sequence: CASSLAWTPYTNEQFF. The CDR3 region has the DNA TGTGCCAGCAGCTTAGCCTGGACTCCATACACCAATGAGCAGTTCTTC.

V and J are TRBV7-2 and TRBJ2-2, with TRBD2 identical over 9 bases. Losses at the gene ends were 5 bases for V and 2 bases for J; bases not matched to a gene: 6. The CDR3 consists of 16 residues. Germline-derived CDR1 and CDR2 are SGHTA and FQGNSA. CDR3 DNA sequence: TGTGCCAGCAGCCTTGAGACTAGCGGAAACACCGGGGAGCTGTTTTTT. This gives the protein CASSLETSGNTGELFF.

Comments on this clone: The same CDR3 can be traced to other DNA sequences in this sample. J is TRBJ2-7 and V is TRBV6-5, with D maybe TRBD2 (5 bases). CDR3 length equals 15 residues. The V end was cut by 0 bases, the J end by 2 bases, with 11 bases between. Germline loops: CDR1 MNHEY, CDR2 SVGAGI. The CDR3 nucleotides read TGTGCCAGCAGTTACTCGGTCCGGGGAACCTACGAGCAGTACTTC. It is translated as CASSYSVRGTYEQYF.

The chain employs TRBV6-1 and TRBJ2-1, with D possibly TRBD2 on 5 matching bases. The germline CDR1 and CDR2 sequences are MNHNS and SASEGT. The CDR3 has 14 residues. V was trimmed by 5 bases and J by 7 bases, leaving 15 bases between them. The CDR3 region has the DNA TGTGCCAGCAGTTATCAACTAGTGGGGAATGAGCAGTTCTTC. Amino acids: CASSYQLVGNEQFF.

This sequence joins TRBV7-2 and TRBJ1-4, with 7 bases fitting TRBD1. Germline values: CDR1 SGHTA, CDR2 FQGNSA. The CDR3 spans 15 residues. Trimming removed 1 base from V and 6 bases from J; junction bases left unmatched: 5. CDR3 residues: CASSLVTGRDEKLFF. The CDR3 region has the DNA TGTGCCAGCAGCTTAGTGACAGGGCGGGATGAAAAACTGTTTTTT.

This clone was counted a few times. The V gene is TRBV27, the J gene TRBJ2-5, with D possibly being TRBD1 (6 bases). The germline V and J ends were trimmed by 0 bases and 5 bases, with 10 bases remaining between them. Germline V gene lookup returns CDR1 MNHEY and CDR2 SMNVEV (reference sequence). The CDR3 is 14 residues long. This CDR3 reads CASSLSSRGETQYF. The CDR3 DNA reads TGTGCCAGCAGTTTATCGTCCAGGGGTGAGACCCAGTACTTC.

The CDR3 DNA reads as TGTGCCAGTAGTATAGAATGGTCGGGAGTGGGATACGAGCAGTACTTC. Its translation: CASSIEWSGVGYEQYF. The V and J genes are TRBV19 and TRBJ2-7; perhaps TRBD2 as D (6 bases). Germline V gene sequence: CDR1 LNHDA, CDR2 SQIVND (reference sequence). The V gene lost 0 bases and the J gene lost 4 bases, with 16 bases spanning the gap. The CDR3 is made up of 16 amino acids.

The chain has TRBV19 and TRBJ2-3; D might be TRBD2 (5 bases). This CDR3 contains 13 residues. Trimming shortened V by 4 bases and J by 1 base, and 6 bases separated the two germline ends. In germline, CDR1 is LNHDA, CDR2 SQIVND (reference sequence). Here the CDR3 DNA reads TGTGCCAGTAGTAATAGCGGCACAGATACGCAGTATTTT. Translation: CASSNSGTDTQYF. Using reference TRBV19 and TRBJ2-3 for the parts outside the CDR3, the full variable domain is DGGITQSPKYLFRKEGQNVTLSCEQNLNHDAMYWYRQDPGQGLRLIYYSQIVNDFQKGDIAEGYSVSREKKESFPLTVTSAQKNPTAFYLCASSNSGTDTQYFGPGTRLTVL.

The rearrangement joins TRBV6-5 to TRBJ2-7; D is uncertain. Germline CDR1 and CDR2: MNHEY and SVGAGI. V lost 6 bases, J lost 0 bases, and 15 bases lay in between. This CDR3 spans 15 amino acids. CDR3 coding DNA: TGTGCCAGCAGGGAACAGACACCGAGCTCCTACGAGCAGTACTTC. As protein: CASREQTPSSYEQYF.